This T cell receptor (beta chain) comes out of a study of T cell repertoires in cytomegalovirus infection. TCRdb itself ran the reads through MiXCR, one entry per CDR3 protein. The sample consists of under 600,000 distinct CDR3 sequences, more than 15% of them appearing once. The CDR3 covers 15 residues. Germline assignment: CDR1 LGHDT and CDR2 YNNKEL (reference sequence). Trimming at V came to 3 bases and at J to 3 bases, leaving 4 bases not matched to a gene. Sequenced material: CD8+ T cells from PBMCs. This sequence was found in a human donor in good health (CMV status not recorded). Some clones in this sample may be carry-over from other donors' samples. This chain connects TRBV3-1 to TRBJ2-3, with 9 positions matching TRBD2. CDR3 in amino acids: CASSQVGLATDTQYF. The CDR3 bases are TGTGCCAGCAGCCAGGTCGGACTAGCGACAGATACGCAGTATTTT.